A single sample is the source of the 4 T cell receptor beta chains below, sequenced in a study of blood T cell repertoires in COVID-19. Here immunoSEQ multiplex PCR was the method, and the copy in TCRdb shows in-frame clones only, minus some. The sample lists 50,000 to 70,000 clones; about 86% were seen once. What was sequenced was peripheral blood. The receptors were gathered from a man aged 55 to 70 with acute or convalescent COVID-19.

The chain employs TRBV7-2 and TRBJ1-5; 7 bases are a match to TRBD1. This CDR3 is built from 13 residues. Germline V CDR1 and CDR2: SGHTA, FQGNSA. J lost 5 bases, V lost 4 bases, and 2 bases had no gene match. The CDR3 DNA sequence: TGTGCCAGCAGCTCGCAGGGGGATCAGCCCCAGCATTTT. The encoded protein is CASSSQGDQPQHF.

V and J are TRBV18 and TRBJ1-2; D possibly corresponds to TRBD1 (5 bases). This CDR3 region has 16 residues. The germline gives CDR1 KGHSH, CDR2 LQKENI. Trimming took 3 bases from V and 4 from J, leaving 18 bases between them. This CDR3 reads CASSPSDLRGGYGYTF. CDR3 nucleotide sequence: TGTGCCAGCTCACCTTCCGACCTGAGGGGAGGCTATGGCTACACCTTC.

The chain uses TRBV28 and TRBJ1-4; possibly TRBD1 for D (5 bases). Trimming pared 4 bases from V and 5 bases from J, leaving 14 bases between. Germline-derived CDR1 and CDR2 are MDHEN and SYDVKM. CDR3 length: 15 amino acids. The CDR3 sequence: CASSSRTPGNEKLFF. CDR3 sequence (DNA): TGTGCCAGCAGTTCTAGGACACCTGGAAATGAAAAACTGTTTTTT.

This chain connects TRBV5-1 to TRBJ2-1, with 8 positions matching TRBD2. Germline CDR1 SGHRS, CDR2 YFSETQ. The CDR3 contains 17 residues. V was pared by 0 bases and J by 7 bases, with 12 bases of the junction left unmatched. The CDR3 loop reads CASSLVAGRVVWNEQFF. CDR3 bases: TGCGCCAGCAGCTTGGTAGCGGGGAGGGTTGTATGGAATGAGCAGTTCTTC.